Below, one T cell receptor beta chain is given with its context. Healthy Caucasians from Russia aged about 6 to 90 served as donors. Each donor supplied around 9.9 milliliters of peripheral blood. The data were obtained in a study of blood T cells in healthy people across ages. Through a sample-barcoded 5' primer and a J-beta primer mix, a second PCR was run for about 6 to 12 cycles. A template-switch adaptor with 12 random nucleotides tagged each cDNA molecule. MiXCR, applied by TCRdb to the 5' RACE reads, yields one record per CDR3 protein. Among about 1.7 million distinct CDR3 sequences, roughly 30% were seen once, and the ten largest hold less than 9.5%. Trimming stripped 1 base from V and 4 bases from J, with 11 bases between. This CDR3 region has 14 residues. The germline gives CDR1 DFQATT, CDR2 SNEGSKA (reference sequence).

V usage is TRBV20-1 and J usage is TRBJ2-1; weak D call: TRBD1 (6 bases). The clonotype was recovered from a woman aged 25 to 45 in good health. Sample: blood. The CDR3 sequence is CSARAGHTYNEQFF. The CDR3 DNA follows: TGCAGTGCTAGAGCGGGACACACATACAATGAGCAGTTCTTC.